The 30 T cell receptor beta chains below come from one sample, sequenced in a study of cytomegalovirus exposure and HLA in healthy donors. The primer mix had 60 Vbeta and 13 Jbeta primers. TCRdb keeps only in-frame clones here, not all; method: immunoSEQ multiplex PCR. The sample includes tens of thousands of clones, more than 70% of them seen just once. Source material: PBMCs. The receptors derive from a man aged 35-49 years in good health and CMV-seronegative.

This clone was counted between two and nine times. The gene calls are TRBV5-1 and TRBJ1-2, with 7 bases matching TRBD1. From germline, CDR1 is SGHRS and CDR2 YFSETQ. The CDR3 runs to 14 residues. The trim removed 0 bases at V and 5 bases at J, leaving 4 bases unmatched. The CDR3 region is CASSLEGAGYGYTF. The CDR3 nucleotides read TGCGCCAGCAGCTTGGAGGGGGCAGGGTATGGCTACACCTTC.

J is TRBJ1-1 and V is TRBV9, with D tentatively TRBD1 (5 bases). The CDR3 totals 13 residues. V lost 3 bases and J 3 bases, leaving 9 bases between the germline ends. Germline V gene data show CDR1 as SGDLS and CDR2 as YYNGEE. In DNA form, the CDR3 reads TGTGCCAGCAGCGCCCAGGGCGACACTGAAGCTTTCTTT. Encoded protein: CASSAQGDTEAFF.

The J gene is TRBJ2-1, the V gene TRBV29-1; D not resolved. Trimming cost V 4 bases and J 0 bases, with 10 bases left between them. This CDR3 spans 14 amino acids. The germline CDR1 and CDR2 sequences are SQVTM and ANQGSEA. The CDR3 DNA reads TGCAGCGTTGTGCGGTTGACCTCCTACAATGAGCAGTTCTTC. Encoded protein: CSVVRLTSYNEQFF.

This clone was seen just once. The chain recombines TRBV5-1 with TRBJ2-7; possible D gene TRBD1, 5 bases. The germline V gene has CDR1 SGHRS and CDR2 YFSETQ. CDR3 length: 16 amino acids. V lost 5 bases, J lost 3 bases, and 21 bases lay in between. CDR3 protein: CASRRTAETQGYEQYF. As DNA, the CDR3 is TGCGCCAGCAGGCGGACGGCGGAGACTCAGGGCTACGAGCAGTACTTC.

The chain is built from TRBV30 and TRBJ2-5, with TRBD2 matching over 9 bases. CDR3 size: 11 residues. V shed 8 bases and J 4 bases; nucleotides not matched to a gene: 2. Germline V lookup: CDR1 GTSNPN, CDR2 SVGIG (reference sequence). The CDR3 coding sequence is TGTGCCGGGGGACTAGCAGAGACCCAGTACTTC. This translates into CAGGLAETQYF.

The V gene is TRBV2, the J gene TRBJ1-2, with 7 nucleotides matching TRBD1. This CDR3 region has 14 residues. The V segment lost 6 bases and the J segment 6 bases; nucleotides outside the gene matches: 10. Germline values: CDR1 SNHLY, CDR2 FYNNEI. The CDR3 bases are TGTGCCAGCAGCGCGACAGGGCTGGATAATGGCTACACCTTC. Translating it yields CASSATGLDNGYTF.

Here the CDR3 DNA reads TGCGCCAGCAGCCCCCATGGGCAGACCAATGAGCAGTTCTTC. Its protein product is CASSPHGQTNEQFF. V usage is TRBV5-1 and J usage is TRBJ2-1; no reliable D call. V was trimmed by 4 bases and J by 6 bases, leaving 14 bases between them. The CDR3 is 14 residues long. CDR1 and CDR2 (germline): SGHRS, YFSETQ.

The rearrangement uses TRBV6-5 and TRBJ2-3; 8 nucleotides agree with TRBD2. J gave up 4 bases and V 2 bases, and 5 bases lay outside the gene matches. Germline V CDR1 and CDR2: MNHEY, SVGAGI. This CDR3 region has 15 residues. The CDR3 coding sequence is TGTGCCAGCAGTTACCAGCGGGGGATGGCAGATACGCAGTATTTT. This encodes CASSYQRGMADTQYF.

The chain combines TRBV6-6 with TRBJ1-2, with 7 bases aligning to TRBD1. Germline V CDR1 and CDR2: MNHNY, SVGAGI (reference sequence). The CDR3 covers 13 residues. V was clipped by 9 bases and J by 0 bases; unmatched bases: 4. DNA of the CDR3: TGTGCCAGTCGGGACAGTGCTAACTATGGCTACACCTTC. It codes for CASRDSANYGYTF.

The J gene is TRBJ2-5, the V gene TRBV7-3; weak D call: TRBD2 (5 bases). V gave up 6 bases and J gave up 0 bases, with 11 bases separating them. Looked up from germline, CDR1 is SGHTA and CDR2 is FQGTGA. The CDR3 is 14 amino acids. In nucleotides, the CDR3 is TGTGCCAGCAGTCCTACGGGGTACCAAGAGACCCAGTACTTC. Translating it yields CASSPTGYQETQYF.

This chain uses TRBV11-2 with TRBJ1-1; 7 bases line up with TRBD1. This CDR3 has 13 amino acids. Germline CDR1 SGHAT, CDR2 FQNNGV. The V and J ends lost 5 bases and 7 bases, in that order; junction bases with no gene match: 7. The chain's CDR3 is CASSILGQREAFF. CDR3 nucleotides: TGTGCCAGCAGCATTCTGGGACAGCGTGAAGCTTTCTTT.

The rearrangement links TRBV6-1 to TRBJ1-4, with TRBD1 identical over 8 bases. Germline V gene lookup returns CDR1 MNHNS and CDR2 SASEGT. The CDR3 extends over 14 amino acids. The V gene end was trimmed by 7 bases and the J gene end by 2 bases; junction bases not matched to a gene: 3. CDR3 DNA: TGTGCCAGCACCAGGACAGGGACTAATGAAAAACTGTTTTTT. Translation gives CASTRTGTNEKLFF.

The chain has TRBV5-1 and TRBJ2-2; a possible D gene is TRBD2 (6 bases). Germline V lookup: CDR1 SGHRS, CDR2 YFSETQ. This CDR3 region has 14 residues. V lost 5 bases to trimming and J lost 6 bases, with 14 bases between them. The CDR3, as DNA: TGCGCCAGCAGGCAGGCTAGCGTGTCCGGGGAGCTGTTTTTT. Amino acids: CASRQASVSGELFF.

This chain connects TRBV29-1 to TRBJ1-2; possibly TRBD1 for D (6 bases). This CDR3 contains 13 residues. Deletions cut 7 bases from V and 6 bases from J, with 18 bases between. CDR1 and CDR2 (germline): SQVTM, ANQGSEA. CDR3 nucleotide sequence: TGCAGCGCCCTAGTGGGGGCGCAAGATGGCTACACCTTC. Amino acids: CSALVGAQDGYTF.

This clone was seen a single time. V usage is TRBV25-1 and J usage is TRBJ2-2, with 7 bases fitting TRBD1. Germline lookup yields CDR1 MGHDK and CDR2 SYGVNS. J gave up 3 bases and V 2 bases, and 3 bases lay outside the gene matches. This CDR3 has 15 residues. The CDR3 here is CASSEEGAHTGELFF. The CDR3 DNA is TGTGCCAGCAGTGAAGAGGGGGCTCACACCGGGGAGCTGTTTTTT.

This clone occurred a few times. This chain links TRBV18 with TRBJ1-4, with D unclear. Looked up from germline, CDR1 is KGHSH and CDR2 is LQKENI. The CDR3 extends over 13 amino acids. The ends were cut back, 4 bases at V and 4 bases at J, with 7 bases in the middle. The CDR3 loop reads CASSLRFNEKLFF. DNA for the CDR3: TGTGCCAGCTCACTCAGGTTTAATGAAAAACTGTTTTTT.

Notes on this clone: The DNA is omitted, as the CDR3 cannot be located on it reliably, and the CDR3 follows TCRdb's listing. The chain links TRBV21-1 to TRBJ2-3; the listed D gene, TRBD1, was not tested against the DNA. TRBV21-1 is given as a pseudogene. Including both end residues, the CDR3 is 16 amino acids long. The CDR3 loop is CASSSFGTGASDTQYF.

This chain uses TRBV11-2 with TRBJ1-6; no reliable D call. The CDR3 loop spans 11 amino acids. V gave up 4 bases and J gave up 7 bases, with 2 bases separating them. Germline CDR1 reads SGHAT; CDR2 reads FQNNGV. The CDR3 is CASSSNSPLHF. CDR3 DNA sequence: TGTGCCAGCAGCTCAAATTCACCCCTCCACTTT.

The chain couples TRBV28 to TRBJ1-5; D unresolved. Per the germline V gene, CDR1 is MDHEN and CDR2 is SYDVKM. The CDR3 has 13 residues. Trimming stripped 4 bases from V and 7 bases from J, with 11 bases between. In nucleotides, the CDR3 is TGTGCCAGCAGTTCGCTCCGGGGACAGCCCCAGCATTTT. Its protein product is CASSSLRGQPQHF.

This sequence joins TRBV19 and TRBJ1-2; D possibly corresponds to TRBD1 (5 bases). The V gene lost 7 bases and the J gene lost 6 bases, with 21 bases spanning the gap. The CDR3 sequence is 15 residues long. Looked up from germline, CDR1 is LNHDA and CDR2 is SQIVND (reference sequence). The CDR3: CASTPGLGERNGYTF. As DNA, the CDR3 is TGTGCCAGTACGCCGGGACTTGGAGAACGTAATGGCTACACCTTC.

The chain is built from TRBV7-9 and TRBJ2-1, with 14 bases matching TRBD2. Germline CDR1 is SEHNR and CDR2 is FQNEAQ (reference sequence). Unmatched junction bases numbered 8, after V lost 6 bases and J lost 7 bases. The CDR3 consists of 16 residues. CDR3 region: CASRPTGTSGRNEQFF. The CDR3, as DNA: TGTGCCAGCAGGCCGACTGGGACTAGCGGGAGAAATGAGCAGTTCTTC.

The gene calls are TRBV19 and TRBJ1-5; D is possibly TRBD1 (6 bases). The ends were cut back, 0 bases at V and 2 bases at J, with 11 bases in the middle. Germline CDR1 and CDR2: LNHDA and SQIVND (reference sequence). This CDR3 contains 16 residues. CDR3 DNA: TGTGCCAGTAGTATAGACCCCCCAGGGGGCAATCAGCCCCAGCATTTT. This codes for CASSIDPPGGNQPQHF.

The gene calls are TRBV7-9 and TRBJ1-2; unclear D gene. The germline CDR1 and CDR2 sequences are SEHNR and FQNEAQ (reference sequence). There are 13 residues in the CDR3. Trimming took 6 bases from V and 7 from J, leaving 15 bases between them. The CDR3: CASRFAQRGGYTF. In DNA form, the CDR3 reads TGTGCCAGCAGATTTGCTCAACGGGGTGGCTACACCTTC.

The chain links TRBV10-1 to TRBJ2-3; 7 nucleotides line up with TRBD2. V lost 3 bases and J lost 5; bases outside the gene matches: 11. Germline loops: CDR1 WNHNN, CDR2 SYGVQD (reference sequence). This CDR3 spans 16 amino acids. DNA of the CDR3: TGCGCCAGCAGTGACTCCCCGGGAGGAGGGCAAGATACGCAGTATTTT. Residues: CASSDSPGGGQDTQYF.

In its sample, this clone was seen a few times. This chain uses TRBV5-4 with TRBJ1-2; a possible D gene is TRBD1 (6 bases). This CDR3 has 14 amino acids. The germline V gene has CDR1 SGHNT and CDR2 YYREEE (reference sequence). The germline V and J ends were trimmed by 0 bases and 3 bases, with 9 bases remaining between them. The CDR3 protein is CASSLDAGDYGYTF. The DNA for the CDR3 is TGTGCCAGCAGCTTGGATGCAGGGGACTATGGCTACACCTTC.

The CDR3 spells CASGSGTGTSYEQYF. The CDR3 bases are TGTGCCAGCGGCTCCGGGACAGGGACTTCCTACGAGCAGTACTTC. The rearrangement links TRBV5-6 to TRBJ2-7; 9 bases are a match to TRBD1. Looked up from germline, CDR1 is SGHDT and CDR2 is YYEEEE. The junction had 9 bases not matched to a gene; V was cut back by 7 bases and J by 1 base. This CDR3 spans 15 amino acids.

This clone was recorded a few times. The V and J genes are TRBV5-1 and TRBJ2-1; 9 nucleotides line up with TRBD2. This CDR3 contains 15 residues. The junction had 11 bases not matched to a gene; V was cut back by 5 bases and J by 8 bases. The V gene's germline CDR1 is SGHRS and CDR2 YFSETQ. CDR3 residues: CASRSGTSNGHEQFF. The CDR3 DNA reads as TGCGCCAGCAGATCCGGGACTAGCAACGGACATGAGCAGTTCTTC. Full variable domain (remainder filled in from reference TRBV5-1 and TRBJ2-1): KAGVTQTPRYLIKTRGQQVTLSCSPISGHRSVSWYQQTPGQGLQFLFEYFSETQRNKGNFPGRFSGRQFSNSRSEMNVSTLELGDSALYLCASRSGTSNGHEQFFGPGTRLTVL.

The chain links TRBV7-8 to TRBJ2-3, with 8 nucleotides matching TRBD2. Germline CDR1 SGHVS, CDR2 FQNEAQ. Trimming at V came to 1 base and at J to 3 bases, leaving 12 bases not matched to a gene. The CDR3 totals 18 residues. CDR3 sequence reads: CASSLDGRARGVTDTQYF. CDR3 DNA sequence: TGTGCCAGCAGCTTAGACGGGCGGGCGCGGGGGGTTACAGATACGCAGTATTTT.

This chain uses TRBV28 with TRBJ1-6, with D maybe TRBD1 (6 bases). Per germline, CDR1 MDHEN and CDR2 SYDVKM. The CDR3 is 15 residues long. V lost 7 bases to trimming and J lost 9 bases, with 19 bases between them. CDR3 protein: CASNTGGGRGSPLHF. The DNA of the CDR3 is TGTGCCAGCAATACGGGAGGGGGGCGCGGTTCACCCCTCCACTTT.

This chain uses TRBV11-3 with TRBJ2-7; D perhaps matches TRBD1 (5 bases). The CDR3 has 14 residues. Germline-derived CDR1 and CDR2 are SGHNT and YENEEA. Between the trimmed V and J ends, which lost 5 bases and 0 bases, there was a span of 11 bases. CDR3 loop: CASSLGHPSYEQYF. In DNA form, the CDR3 reads TGTGCCAGCAGCCTGGGGCATCCCTCCTACGAGCAGTACTTC.